These T cell receptor beta chains were read from a single sample in a study of blood T cells in healthy people across ages. One entry per CDR3 protein results from TCRdb running MiXCR on the 5' RACE reads. The sample contains more than 1 million distinct CDR3 sequences, 35% to 50% of which appear only once. The sample was blood. The origin of the receptors is a woman aged 60-75 years in good health. Both conserved end residues are trimmed from each CDR3. Clone size, where shown, is once, few, many, or a class for clones that have expanded.

clone_size | j_call | v_call | cdr3_aa
- | TRBJ2-7 | TRBV28 | ASRDSLSSYEQY
- | TRBJ1-1 | TRBV21-1 | ASSKETGQKRRRVTEAF
many | TRBJ2-7 | TRBV5-6 | ASSWTGGSYEQY
- | TRBJ2-7 | TRBV7-2 | ASSRTLAGLSYEQY
- | TRBJ1-6 | TRBV25-1 | ASSPWGNSPLH
few | TRBJ2-1 | TRBV7-7 | ASSLALSNEQF
few | TRBJ2-5 | TRBV7-3 | ASSSRSGETQY
few | - | TRBV28 | ASSLSSRRNIQY
few | TRBJ1-2 | TRBV6-6 | ASSYRTTGNYGYT
- | TRBJ2-1 | TRBV4-1 | ASSQVGLAVWDEQF
- | TRBJ1-1 | TRBV28 | ATGRDLGNTEAF
few | TRBJ2-5 | TRBV4-1 | ASSQDSLGGSGRAETQY
- | TRBJ1-1 | TRBV15 | ATSWSRDKEAF
- | - | TRBV20-1 | SANRPLAGGVGQETQY
- | TRBJ2-5 | TRBV24-1 | ATSPGGQMYQETQY
- | TRBJ1-3 | TRBV5-1 | VSSTGGGTGNTIY
- | TRBJ2-2 | TRBV7-3 | ASSLSRLAGGTTGELF
few | TRBJ2-7 | TRBV20-1 | SASGREGVGEQY
- | TRBJ2-5 | TRBV27 | ASSLLTGPQETQY
few | TRBJ2-7 | TRBV10-3 | AISSLPGEQY
- | TRBJ2-5 | TRBV15 | ATSKPGQRETQY
- | TRBJ2-7 | TRBV11-2 | ASSALAGAGEQY
- | TRBJ1-2 | TRBV25-1 | ASSGFTGTSYGYT
- | TRBJ1-1 | TRBV12-3/TRBV12-4 | ASRQQGRTNTEAF